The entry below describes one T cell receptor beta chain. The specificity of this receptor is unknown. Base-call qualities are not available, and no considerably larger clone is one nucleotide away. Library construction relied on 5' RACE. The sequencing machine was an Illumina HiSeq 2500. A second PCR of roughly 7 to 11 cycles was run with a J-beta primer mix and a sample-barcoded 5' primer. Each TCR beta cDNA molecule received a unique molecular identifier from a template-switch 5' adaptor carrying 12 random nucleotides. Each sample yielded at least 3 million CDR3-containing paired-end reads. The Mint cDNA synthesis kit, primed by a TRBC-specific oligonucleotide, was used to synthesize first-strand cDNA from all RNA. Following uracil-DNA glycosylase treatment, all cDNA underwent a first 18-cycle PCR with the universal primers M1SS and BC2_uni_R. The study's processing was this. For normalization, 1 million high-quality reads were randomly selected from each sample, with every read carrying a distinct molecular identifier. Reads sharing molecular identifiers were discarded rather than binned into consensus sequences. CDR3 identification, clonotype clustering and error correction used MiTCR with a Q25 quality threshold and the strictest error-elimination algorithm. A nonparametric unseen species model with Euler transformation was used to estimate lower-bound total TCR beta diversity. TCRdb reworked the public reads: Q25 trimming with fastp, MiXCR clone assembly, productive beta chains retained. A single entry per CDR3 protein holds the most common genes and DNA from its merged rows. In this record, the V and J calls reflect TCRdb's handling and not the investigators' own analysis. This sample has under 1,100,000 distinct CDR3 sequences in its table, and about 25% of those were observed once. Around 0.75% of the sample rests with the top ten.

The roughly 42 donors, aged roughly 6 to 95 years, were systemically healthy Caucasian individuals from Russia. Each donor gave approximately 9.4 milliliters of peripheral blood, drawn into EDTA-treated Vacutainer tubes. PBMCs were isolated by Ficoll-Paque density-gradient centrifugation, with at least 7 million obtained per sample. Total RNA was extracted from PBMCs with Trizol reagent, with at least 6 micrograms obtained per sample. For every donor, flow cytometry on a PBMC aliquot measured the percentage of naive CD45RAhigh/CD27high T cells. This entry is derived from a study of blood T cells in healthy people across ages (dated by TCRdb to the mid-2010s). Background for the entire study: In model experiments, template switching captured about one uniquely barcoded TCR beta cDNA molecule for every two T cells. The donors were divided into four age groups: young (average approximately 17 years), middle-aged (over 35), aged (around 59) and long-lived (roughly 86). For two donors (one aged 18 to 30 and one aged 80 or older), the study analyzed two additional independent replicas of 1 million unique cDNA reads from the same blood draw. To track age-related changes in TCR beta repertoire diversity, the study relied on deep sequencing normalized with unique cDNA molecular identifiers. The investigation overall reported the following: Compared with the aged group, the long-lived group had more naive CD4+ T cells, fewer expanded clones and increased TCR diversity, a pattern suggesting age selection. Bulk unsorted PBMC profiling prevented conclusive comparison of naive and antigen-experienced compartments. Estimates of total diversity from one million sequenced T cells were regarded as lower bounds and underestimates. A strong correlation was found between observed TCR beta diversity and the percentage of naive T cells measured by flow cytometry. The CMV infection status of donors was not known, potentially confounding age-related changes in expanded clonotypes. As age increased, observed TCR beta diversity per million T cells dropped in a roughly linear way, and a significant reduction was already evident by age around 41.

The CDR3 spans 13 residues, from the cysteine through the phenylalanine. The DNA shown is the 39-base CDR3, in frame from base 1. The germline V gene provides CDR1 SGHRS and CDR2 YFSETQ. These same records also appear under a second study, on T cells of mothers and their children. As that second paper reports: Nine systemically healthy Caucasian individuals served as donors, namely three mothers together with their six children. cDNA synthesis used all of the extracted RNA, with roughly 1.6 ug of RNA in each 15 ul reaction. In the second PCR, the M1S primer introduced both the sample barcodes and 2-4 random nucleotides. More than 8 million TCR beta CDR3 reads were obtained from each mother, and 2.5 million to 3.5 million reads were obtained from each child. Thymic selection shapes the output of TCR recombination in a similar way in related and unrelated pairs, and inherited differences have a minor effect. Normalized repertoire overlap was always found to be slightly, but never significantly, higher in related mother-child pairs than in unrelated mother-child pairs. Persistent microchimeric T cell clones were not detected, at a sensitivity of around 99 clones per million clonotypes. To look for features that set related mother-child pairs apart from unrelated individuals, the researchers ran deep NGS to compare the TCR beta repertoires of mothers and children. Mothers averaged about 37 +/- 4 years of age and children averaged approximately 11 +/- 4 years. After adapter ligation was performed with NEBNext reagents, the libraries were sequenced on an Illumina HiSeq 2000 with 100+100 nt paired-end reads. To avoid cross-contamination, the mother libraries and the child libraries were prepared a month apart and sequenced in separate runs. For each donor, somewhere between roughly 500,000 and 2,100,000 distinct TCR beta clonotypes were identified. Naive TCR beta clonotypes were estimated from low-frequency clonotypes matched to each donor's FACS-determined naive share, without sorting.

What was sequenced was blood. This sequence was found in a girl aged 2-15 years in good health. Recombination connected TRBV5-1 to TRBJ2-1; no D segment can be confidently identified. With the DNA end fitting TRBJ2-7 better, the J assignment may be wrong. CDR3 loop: CASSLKVSAEQYF. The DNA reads TGCGCCAGCAGCTTGAAGGTCTCGGCCGAGCAGTACTTC.